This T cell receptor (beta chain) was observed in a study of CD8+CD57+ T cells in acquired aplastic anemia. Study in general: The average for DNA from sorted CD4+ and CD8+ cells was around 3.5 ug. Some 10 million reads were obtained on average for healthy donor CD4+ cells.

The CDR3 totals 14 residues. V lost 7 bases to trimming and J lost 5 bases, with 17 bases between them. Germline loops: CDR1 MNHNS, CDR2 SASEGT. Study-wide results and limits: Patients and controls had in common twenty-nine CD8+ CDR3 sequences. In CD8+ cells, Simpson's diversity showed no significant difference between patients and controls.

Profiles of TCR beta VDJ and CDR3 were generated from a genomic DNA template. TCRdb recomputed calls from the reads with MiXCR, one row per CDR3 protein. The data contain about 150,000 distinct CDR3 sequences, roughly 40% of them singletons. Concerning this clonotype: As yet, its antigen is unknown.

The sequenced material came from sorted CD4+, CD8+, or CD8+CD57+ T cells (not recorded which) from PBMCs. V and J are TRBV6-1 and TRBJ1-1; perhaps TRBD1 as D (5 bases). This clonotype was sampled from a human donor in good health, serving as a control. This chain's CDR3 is CASTPGRGWTEAFF. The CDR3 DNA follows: TGTGCCAGCACCCCCGGGCGGGGGTGGACTGAAGCTTTCTTT.